A selection of T cell receptor beta chains follows, all from one sample in a study of OX40 agonist ivuxolimab in advanced cancers. Data came from immunoSEQ multiplex PCR; TCRdb stores just in-frame clones and leaves some out. The sample has fewer than 50,000 clones, approximately 91% seen once; the top ten hold 18%. The sequenced sample was CD4+ or CD8+ T cells sorted from blood, obtained in a trial of the OX40 agonist ivuxolimab. These receptors were taken from an adult with an advanced solid tumor such as melanoma, head and neck, liver or kidney cancer. CDR3s leave out the opening cysteine and the closing phenylalanine or tryptophan. Size tells how often a clone was seen (once, few, many) or the class of an expanded clone, and some rows leave it out.

>TRBV6-5|TRBJ1-2|NA
ASTPGYPYGYT
>TRBV13|TRBJ1-1|few
ASTRSTEAF
>TRBV5-3|TRBJ2-7|NA
ARSLDPYEQY
>TRBV9|TRBJ2-3|NA
ASSVNTDTQY
>TRBV6-4|TRBJ2-1|NA
ASSALGSLDEQF
>TRBV9|TRBJ1-1|NA
ASSGGGSDEAF
>TRBV7-2|TRBJ1-2|NA
ASSLAPGQGLYGYT
>TRBV7-3|TRBJ1-3|NA
ASSPTLGPFSGNTIY
>TRBV28|TRBJ1-4|NA
ASRSTGMGEKLF
>TRBV7-6|TRBJ2-5|NA
ASSISTGVPYQETQY
>TRBV18|TRBJ1-2|NA
ASSPPTGLDGYT
>TRBV19|TRBJ1-5|few
ASSIWSGDQPQH
>TRBV18|TRBJ1-1|NA
ASSPFEIRRGNTEAF
>TRBV7-6|TRBJ1-1|NA
ASSLEVNTEAF
>TRBV6-5|TRBJ2-7|NA
ASSMTGGPYEQY
>TRBV5-1|TRBJ2-1|NA
ASRGNEQF
>TRBV7-3|TRBJ1-1|NA
ASSLAGPHTEAF
>TRBV6-1|TRBJ2-2|NA
ASSEYRVNTGELF
>TRBV6-5|TRBJ2-2|NA
ASSFGGELF
>TRBV7-8|TRBJ2-1|NA
ASSPGKDEQF
>TRBV7-8|TRBJ2-3|NA
ASSLAAGGPDTQY
>TRBV7-2|TRBJ1-2|NA
ASSPVGGFGYT
>TRBV4-1|TRBJ2-2|NA
ASSQGLAGFGELF
>TRBV29-1|TRBJ1-2|NA
SVEGSLGRSYGYT
>TRBV11-3|TRBJ2-7|NA
ASSPGGYEQY
>TRBV7-9|TRBJ1-4|NA
ASSFRGTNEKLF
>TRBV10-1|TRBJ2-5|NA
ASSDMGGLNSETQY
>TRBV5-6|TRBJ2-3|NA
ASSSDSTTDTQY
>TRBV7-3|TRBJ2-5|NA
ASSLDREGGETQY
>TRBV2|TRBJ1-1|few
ASRGTEAF
>TRBV19|TRBJ1-1|few
ASSDTEAF
>TRBV11-2|TRBJ1-3|many
ASSLGERSSGNTIY
>TRBV28|TRBJ2-1|NA
ASSYSGEQF
>TRBV7-8|TRBJ2-1|once
ASSLGAGSSYNEQF
>TRBV19|TRBJ1-5|NA
ASSMWSRESYSNQPQH
>TRBV5-4|TRBJ1-1|NA
ASSVQGNTEAF
>TRBV4-3|TRBJ1-3|medium-sized
ASSPGTASVSGNTIY
>TRBV7-9|TRBJ1-5|few
ASSSRGGQPQH
>TRBV6-8|TRBJ1-1|NA
ASSYSRVMNTEAF
>TRBV5-1|TRBJ1-1|NA
ASSFQDRGTEAF
>TRBV29-1|TRBJ2-2|NA
SVGGTYTGELF
>TRBV27|TRBJ1-5|NA
ATQGGGGNQPQH
>TRBV4-3|TRBJ1-1|NA
ASSQVGDRAIEAF
>TRBV11-2|TRBJ2-1|NA
ASSFAGGPSDEQF
>TRBV9|TRBJ1-4|NA
ASSSRDSEKLF
>TRBV6-6|TRBJ1-3|many
ASSRPRNTIY
>TRBV19|TRBJ2-5|NA
ASNSGRTAKETQY
>TRBV28|TRBJ1-5|few
ASSGQVYNQPQH
>TRBV28|TRBJ1-5|NA
AARGGGLQPQH
>TRBV7-9|TRBJ1-1|NA
ASSLVTSGQIEAF
>TRBV11-2|TRBJ2-7|NA
ASSLDSYGAVNSYEQY
>TRBV7-9|TRBJ1-2|NA
ASSLGQGRNYGYT
>TRBV5-6|TRBJ2-1|NA
ASSLDNEQF
>TRBV7-7|TRBJ1-1|NA
ASSWQGAGNTEAF
>TRBV7-8|TRBJ2-1|NA
ASSLIGVQGRFHNEQF